This T cell receptor (beta chain) was sequenced for a study of T-cell memory formation after mild COVID-19. Study conclusions and caveats: Whether day 37 second-wave clones are SARS-CoV-2-specific was not confirmed.

The CDR3 totals 15 residues. Germline loops: CDR1 LGHNA, CDR2 YNFKEQ. The ends were cut back, 5 bases at V and 8 bases at J, with 19 bases in the middle. It was 5'RACE with constant-segment primers that produced the TCR alpha and TCR beta cDNA libraries, which carried sample barcodes and UMIs. TCRdb re-derived calls from the 5' RACE reads in MiXCR, one entry per CDR3 protein. The repertoire consists of 350,000 to 500,000 distinct CDR3 sequences, with around 19% occurring once and the leading ten covering approximately 8.1%. Concerning this clonotype itself: The antigen remains undetermined.

The gene calls are TRBV4-2 and TRBJ2-1; D possibly corresponds to TRBD2 (6 bases). The clonotype comes from an adult woman who had mild COVID-19 (a few samples of this study predate the infection). Cell type and time point are not known. Sequencing input: PBMCs or a T cell subset sorted from them (not recorded which). CDR3 loop: CASSFYGGEGDEQFF. CDR3 nucleotide sequence: TGTGCCAGCAGCTTTTACGGGGGAGAAGGCGATGAGCAGTTCTTC.